The text below deals with one T cell receptor (beta chain). Its antigen is unknown. Produced via immunoSEQ multiplex PCR; TCRdb's table is partial and in-frame only. The table lists 85,000 to 100,000 clones, around 80% of them singletons. Indicated time point: baseline, week 1 (first vaccination visit). The treatment is: pre-vaccination baseline after standard-of-care therapy. Donor diagnoses consisted of new WHO grade 3 or 4 IDH1-mutant, ATRX-lost astrocytomas. The data are from a study of a mutant IDH1 vaccine in newly diagnosed glioma. Overall study: Patients previously underwent radiotherapy, temozolomide, or both, and most underwent both.

This CDR3 comprises 14 residues. The germline V gene has CDR1 SGHNT and CDR2 YYREEE (reference sequence). V was cut by 0 bases and J by 5 bases, with 11 bases left in between. General observations from the study: Immune responses arising from the vaccine appeared in about 95% of patients.

The chain uses TRBV5-4 and TRBJ2-5, with D possibly matching TRBD1 (5 bases). The TCR originated in a man in his forties or fifties with glioma. This material consisted of PBMCs, taken from a glioma patient treated with radiotherapy, temozolomide or both. In nucleotides, the CDR3 is TGTGCCAGCAGCTTGGATCCTAGACAGGAGACCCAGTACTTC. Amino acid sequence: CASSLDPRQETQYF.